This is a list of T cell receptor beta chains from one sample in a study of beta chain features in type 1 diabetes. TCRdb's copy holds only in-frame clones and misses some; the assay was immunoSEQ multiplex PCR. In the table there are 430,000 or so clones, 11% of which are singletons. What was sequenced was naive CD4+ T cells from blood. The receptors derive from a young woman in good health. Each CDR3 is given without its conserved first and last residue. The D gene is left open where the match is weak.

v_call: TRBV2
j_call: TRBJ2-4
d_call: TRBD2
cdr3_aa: ASRGLAGALLAKNIQY

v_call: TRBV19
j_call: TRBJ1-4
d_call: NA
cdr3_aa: ASSQRGAGEKLF

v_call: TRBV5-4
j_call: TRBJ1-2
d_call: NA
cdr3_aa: ASSPSGRTYGYT

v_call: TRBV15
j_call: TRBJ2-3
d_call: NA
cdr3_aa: ATTGRNTDTQY

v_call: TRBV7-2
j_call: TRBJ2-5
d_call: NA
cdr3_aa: ASSFSLETQY

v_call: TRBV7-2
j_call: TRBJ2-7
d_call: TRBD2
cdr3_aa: ASSLSGKIYEQY

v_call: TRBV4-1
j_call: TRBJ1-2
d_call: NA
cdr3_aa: ASTPIFRVLNYGYT

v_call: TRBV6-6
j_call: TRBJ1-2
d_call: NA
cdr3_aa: ASREGAPAGGYT

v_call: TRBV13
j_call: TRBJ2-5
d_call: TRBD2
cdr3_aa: ASTTLAGGRETQY

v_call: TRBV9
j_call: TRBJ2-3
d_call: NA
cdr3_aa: ASSVLAGETDTQY

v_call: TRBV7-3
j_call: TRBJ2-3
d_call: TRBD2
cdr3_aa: ASSPRLAGTDTQY

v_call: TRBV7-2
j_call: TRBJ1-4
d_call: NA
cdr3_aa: ASSLRLGSQGEKLF

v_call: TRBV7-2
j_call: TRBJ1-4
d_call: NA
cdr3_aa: ASSPLSGATNEKLF

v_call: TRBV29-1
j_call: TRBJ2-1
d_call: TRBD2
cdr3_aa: SVGRREGRIVNEQF

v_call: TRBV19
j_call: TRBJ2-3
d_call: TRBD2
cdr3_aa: ASSGSGLAGRADTQY

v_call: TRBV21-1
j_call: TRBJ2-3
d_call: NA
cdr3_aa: ASSKASTDTQY

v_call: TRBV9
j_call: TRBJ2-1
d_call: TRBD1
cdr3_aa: ASSLRTGQIHEQF

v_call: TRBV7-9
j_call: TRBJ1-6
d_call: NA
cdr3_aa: ASSFIGNSPLH

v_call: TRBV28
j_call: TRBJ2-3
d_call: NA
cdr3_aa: ATSLTDTQY

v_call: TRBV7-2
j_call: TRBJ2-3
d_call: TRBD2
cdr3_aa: ASSSKSGRSTDTQY